Sequencing of this TCR beta chain was carried out in a study of graft-versus-host responses after intestinal transplantation. Produced via immunoSEQ multiplex PCR; TCRdb's table is partial and in-frame only. The table lists tens of thousands of clones, around 96% of them singletons, with about 1.4% in the top ten. This sample comprised PBMCs, obtained about 350 days after intestinal transplant. The receptor's source is a human patient who received an intestinal transplant, so some T cells may come from the graft donor.

CDR3 protein: CASTVGDYNTDTQYF. CDR3 nucleotide sequence: TGTGCCAGTACTGTTGGGGACTACAACACAGATACGCAGTATTTT. The chain links TRBV19 to TRBJ2-3, with 7 bases lining up with TRBD2. The CDR3 covers 15 residues. The J segment lost 2 bases and the V segment lost 7 bases, leaving 9 bases of the junction unmatched. Germline V gene sequence: CDR1 LNHDA, CDR2 SQIVND (reference sequence).